Following are 16 T cell receptor beta chains from one sample sequenced in a study of cytomegalovirus exposure and HLA in healthy donors. The PCR was carried out with 60 Vbeta primers and 13 Jbeta primers. Clones were sequenced by immunoSEQ multiplex PCR, and TCRdb holds only the in-frame ones, with some missing. The data show nearly 110,000 clones, around 80% seen once. The sample consisted of PBMCs. The origin of the receptors is a man between 60 and 70 years old in good health and CMV-seronegative.

V usage is TRBV18 and J usage is TRBJ1-5; no clear D gene. V was trimmed by 0 bases and J by 1 base, leaving 4 bases between them. CDR1 and CDR2 (germline): KGHSH, LQKENI. This CDR3 spans 14 amino acids. DNA of the CDR3: TGTGCCAGCTCACCACCGGGCAGCAATCAGCCCCAGCATTTT. Its translation: CASSPPGSNQPQHF.

The rearrangement uses TRBV30 and TRBJ1-5, with D unresolved. This CDR3 has 15 amino acids. The ends were cut back, 0 bases at V and 0 bases at J, with 9 bases in the middle. Looked up from germline, CDR1 is GTSNPN and CDR2 is SVGIG (reference sequence). CDR3 loop: CAWSVMPVSNQPQHF. The DNA of the CDR3 is TGTGCCTGGAGTGTAATGCCGGTTAGCAATCAGCCCCAGCATTTT. Full variable domain (rest looked up from reference TRBV30 and TRBJ1-5): SQTIHQWPATLVQPVGSPLSLECTVEGTSNPNLYWYRQAAGRGLQLLFYSVGIGQISSEVPQNLSASRPQDRQFILSSKKLLLSDSGFYLCAWSVMPVSNQPQHFGDGTRLSIL.

The genes are TRBV7-3 and TRBJ1-1, with D tentatively TRBD1 (5 bases). CDR3 length: 15 amino acids. Trimming shortened V by 3 bases and J by 3 bases, and 14 bases separated the two germline ends. CDR1 is SGHTA, CDR2 FQGTGA, per germline. DNA for the CDR3: TGTGCCAGCAGCTTTGGGGCAAAACGGGACACTGAAGCTTTCTTT. Protein sequence: CASSFGAKRDTEAFF.

This chain connects TRBV28 to TRBJ2-7; a weak D match, TRBD1 (6 bases). This CDR3 spans 14 amino acids. The V end was cut by 6 bases, the J end by 2 bases, with 14 bases between. Germline V gives CDR1 MDHEN, CDR2 SYDVKM. CDR3 in amino acids: CASSPGDKTYEQYV. In DNA form, the CDR3 reads TGTGCCAGCAGCCCAGGGGACAAGACCTACGAGCAGTACGTC.

V and J are TRBV6-5 and TRBJ2-1, with D possibly TRBD2 on 5 matching bases. V was shortened by 6 bases and J by 0 bases, with 9 bases between the two germline ends. The V gene's germline CDR1 is MNHEY and CDR2 SVGAGI. The length of the CDR3 is 14 residues. Written as DNA, the CDR3 is TGTGCCAGCAGGGACTTGAGCTCCTACAATGAGCAGTTCTTC. Translated: CASRDLSSYNEQFF.

This rearrangement joins TRBV7-8 to TRBJ1-1, with D tentatively TRBD1 (5 bases). This CDR3 contains 15 residues. V was shortened by 2 bases and J by 0 bases, with 10 bases between the two germline ends. Per the germline V gene, CDR1 is SGHVS and CDR2 is FQNEAQ. The CDR3 protein is CASSLREQVNTEAFF. CDR3 nucleotide sequence: TGTGCCAGCAGCTTAAGGGAACAGGTGAACACTGAAGCTTTCTTT.

This clone has a single count. The V and J genes are TRBV19 and TRBJ1-3, with unresolved D. CDR1 is LNHDA and CDR2 is SQIVND in the germline V gene (reference sequence). V dropped 5 bases and J dropped 2 bases, with 13 bases sitting between them. This CDR3 comprises 15 residues. The CDR3 spells CASSDFGGTGNTIYF. Here the CDR3 DNA reads TGTGCCAGTAGTGACTTCGGCGGAACTGGAAACACCATATATTTT.

Written as DNA, the CDR3 is TGTGCCAGCAGTGGGATATACTCGGGGTATGAGCAGTTCTTC. Protein sequence: CASSGIYSGYEQFF. V is TRBV6-1 and J is TRBJ2-1; the D gene is possibly TRBD2 (5 bases). Trimming removed 4 bases from V and 8 bases from J, with 15 bases in between. Germline values: CDR1 MNHNS, CDR2 SASEGT. The CDR3 has 14 amino acids.

The chain employs TRBV7-2 and TRBJ1-5; D remains ambiguous. V was pared by 5 bases and J by 6 bases, with 17 bases between. CDR3 size: 15 residues. Per the germline V gene, CDR1 is SGHTA and CDR2 is FQGNSA. The CDR3 loop is CASSPGAGSGQPQHF. As DNA, the CDR3 is TGTGCCAGCAGCCCCGGAGCGGGGTCGGGTCAGCCCCAGCATTTT.

CDR3 DNA: TGTGCCAGCAGCGGAGCGGGGCACTACGAGCAGTACGTC. It is translated as CASSGAGHYEQYV. This chain joins TRBV7-9 and TRBJ2-7; 7 bases match TRBD2. Per the germline V gene, CDR1 is SEHNR and CDR2 is FQNEAQ (reference sequence). The CDR3 sequence is 13 residues long. The ends lost 5 bases at V and 3 bases at J; junction bases unmatched: 4.

A remark on this clone: The sample contains more than one DNA sequence encoding this CDR3. The J gene is TRBJ2-7, the V gene TRBV30, with TRBD1 identical over 8 bases. Germline V CDR1 and CDR2: GTSNPN, SVGIG (reference sequence). This CDR3 has 16 amino acids. Trimming removed 2 bases from V and 0 bases from J; junction bases left unmatched: 9. CDR3 sequence (DNA): TGTGCCTGGAGTCCAAGGCCCGGGACAGGCTCCTACGAGCAGTACTTC. This encodes CAWSPRPGTGSYEQYF.

V and J are TRBV5-4 and TRBJ2-5, with TRBD1 matching 8 bases. The V gene's germline CDR1 is SGHNT and CDR2 YYREEE (reference sequence). The ends lost 5 bases at V and 3 bases at J; junction bases unmatched: 6. The CDR3 totals 14 residues. CDR3 bases: TGTGCCAGCAGAGTGGACAGGGTGGAAGAGACCCAGTACTTC. This translates into CASRVDRVEETQYF.

This chain uses TRBV5-1 with TRBJ2-3; D is perhaps TRBD1 (6 bases). The CDR3 spans 14 residues. V shed 0 bases and J shed 6 bases, with 11 bases lying between them. The V gene's germline CDR1 is SGHRS and CDR2 YFSETQ. The CDR3 reads CASSLVQGGDTQYF. CDR3 DNA: TGCGCCAGCAGCTTGGTACAGGGTGGGGATACGCAGTATTTT.

This chain uses TRBV9 with TRBJ1-3, with 8 positions matching TRBD1. Trimming cost V 2 bases and J 0 bases; bases outside gene matches: 7. Germline V gives CDR1 SGDLS, CDR2 YYNGEE. The CDR3 is made up of 17 amino acids. DNA for the CDR3: TGTGCCAGCAGCGTCGACCGGACAGGGCACTCTGGAAACACCATATATTTT. It translates to CASSVDRTGHSGNTIYF.

The V and J genes are TRBV5-4 and TRBJ2-7; TRBD2 might be the D (5 bases). CDR3 length: 15 residues. Germline CDR1 is SGHNT and CDR2 is YYREEE (reference sequence). V was trimmed by 5 bases and J by 4 bases, leaving 19 bases between them. CDR3 sequence reads: CASRPAGEGRYEQYF. The CDR3 coding sequence is TGTGCCAGCAGACCGGCCGGAGAGGGTAGGTACGAGCAGTACTTC.

The chain carries TRBV5-1 and TRBJ1-4; D possibly corresponds to TRBD1 (5 bases). The CDR3 contains 15 residues. Deletions cut 4 bases from V and 4 bases from J, with 14 bases between. Germline CDR1 SGHRS, CDR2 YFSETQ. For the CDR3, the DNA is TGCGCCAGCAGCAGGATAGCAGGGCTTAATGAAAAACTGTTTTTT. Its translation: CASSRIAGLNEKLFF. The full variable domain, completed using reference TRBV5-1 and TRBJ1-4, is KAGVTQTPRYLIKTRGQQVTLSCSPISGHRSVSWYQQTPGQGLQFLFEYFSETQRNKGNFPGRFSGRQFSNSRSEMNVSTLELGDSALYLCASSRIAGLNEKLFFGSGTQLSVL.